The TCR beta chain described here comes from a study of T cell responses to AZD1222 COVID-19 vaccine. Measured with immunoSEQ multiplex PCR; TCRdb has only the in-frame clones, and not every one. The profile shows tens of thousands of clones, roughly 89% of them singletons. Study observations and caveats: Elevations in Spike-specific TCR breadth and depth followed administration of two AZD1222 doses. Clonal diversity may have been underestimated, and the donors were mostly white British, with more females than males.

Germline V lookup: CDR1 SGHNT, CDR2 YYREEE (reference sequence). This CDR3 spans 17 amino acids. The germline V and J ends were trimmed by 4 bases and 4 bases, with 22 bases remaining between them. As for this clone: Its specificity is not known.

Both about-4-week and about-12-week second-dose recipients were combined. The material sequenced was peripheral blood, taken 28 days after the second AZD1222 dose. The receptor was isolated from an adult who received the AZD1222 COVID-19 vaccine. The V and J genes are TRBV5-4 and TRBJ2-3; D may be TRBD1 or TRBD2 (5 bases each). The CDR3, as DNA: TGTGCCAGCAGCAAAACCGGGGCCTCCTTCACGGCAGATACGCAGTATTTT. Protein: CASSKTGASFTADTQYF.